One TCR beta chain is described in this entry. Its cognate antigen is unknown. Sequencing was performed with immunoSEQ multiplex PCR; in TCRdb, only in-frame clones are kept and a portion is missing. This sample has roughly 330,000 clones; approximately 86% occur once, and the top ten carry over 1%. This sample is part of a study of cytomegalovirus exposure and HLA in healthy donors. Notes on the study in general: It was about 150 TCR beta chains that were listed as cytomegalovirus-associated.

Trimming took 3 bases from V and 4 from J, leaving 11 bases between them. There are 14 residues in the CDR3. Germline V lookup: CDR1 SGDLS, CDR2 YYNGEE. The sample was PBMCs. The chain uses TRBV9 and TRBJ2-1; no firm D call. This clonotype originated in a woman in her twenties or thirties in good health and CMV-seropositive. The CDR3 region has the DNA TGTGCCAGCAGCGATGGTTTTGGATACAATGAGCAGTTCTTC. It specifies CASSDGFGYNEQFF.